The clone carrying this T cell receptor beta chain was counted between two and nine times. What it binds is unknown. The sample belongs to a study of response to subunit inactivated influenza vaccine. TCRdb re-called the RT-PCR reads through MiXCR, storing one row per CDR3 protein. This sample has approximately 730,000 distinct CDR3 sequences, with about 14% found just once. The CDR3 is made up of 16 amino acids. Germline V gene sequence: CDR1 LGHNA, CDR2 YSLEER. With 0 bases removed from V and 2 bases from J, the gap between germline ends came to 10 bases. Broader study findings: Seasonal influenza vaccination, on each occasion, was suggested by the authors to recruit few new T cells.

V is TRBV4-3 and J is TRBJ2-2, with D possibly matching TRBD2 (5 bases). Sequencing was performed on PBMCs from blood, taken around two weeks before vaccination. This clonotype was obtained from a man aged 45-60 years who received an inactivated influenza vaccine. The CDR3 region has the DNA TGCGCCAGCAGCCAAGATCCGGGATATAACACCGGGGAGCTGTTTTTT. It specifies CASSQDPGYNTGELFF.